A single sample is the source of the 10 T cell receptor beta chains below, sequenced in a study of regulatory T cells in long-lasting Graves disease. Investigators prepared the TCR beta libraries by applying iRepertoire HTBI primers and Arm-PCR of CDR3 regions. TCRdb re-called the multiplex PCR reads with MiXCR, one entry per CDR3 protein. The sample carries 450,000 or so distinct CDR3 sequences, around 21% recorded once. Sample time point: persistent/refractory GD, antithyroid drugs over 5 years with positive TRAb. Generation of the TCR library employed RNA extracted from PBMCs. The sequences come from peripheral blood mononuclear cells (PBMCs), collected when the disease was refractory, from a patient treated with antithyroid drugs. These receptors originate from a female donor with Graves disease.

The rearrangement joins TRBV15 to TRBJ2-1; no clear D gene. V dropped 5 bases and J dropped 6 bases, with 17 bases sitting between them. The CDR3 extends over 15 amino acids. CDR1 is LNHNV, CDR2 YYDKDF, per germline (reference sequence). CDR3 bases: TGTGCCACCAGCGCGTCAGTGCCCTGGGGCAATGAGCAGTTCTTC. Protein product: CATSASVPWGNEQFF.

This clonotype occurred many times. The V gene is TRBV28, the J gene TRBJ2-7, with 8 bases fitting TRBD1. V was pared by 6 bases and J by 0 bases, with 7 bases of the junction left unmatched. This CDR3 is built from 15 residues. The germline gives CDR1 MDHEN, CDR2 SYDVKM. The CDR3: CASRPGQGPSYEQYF. DNA of the CDR3: TGTGCCAGCAGGCCTGGACAGGGCCCCTCCTACGAGCAGTACTTC.

On this clonotype itself: Possible read error: a much larger clone is one base away. The CDR3 DNA sequence: TGTGCCAGCAGCTTGGACGGGAACCCCTACGAGCAGTACTTC. Translation: CASSLDGNPYEQYF. This chain links TRBV5-8 with TRBJ2-7, with D possibly TRBD2 on 5 matching bases. This CDR3 region has 14 residues. Per germline, CDR1 SGHTS and CDR2 YDEGEE. Trimming took off 0 bases at V and 2 bases at J, with 9 bases between the two ends.

CDR3 coding DNA: TGCAGCGCCGGGACTAGCGGCCTTTCCTACGAGCAGTACTTC. Amino acids: CSAGTSGLSYEQYF. The chain combines TRBV29-1 with TRBJ2-7; 11 nucleotides line up with TRBD2. Germline V gene data show CDR1 as SQVTM and CDR2 as ANQGSEA. V was clipped by 7 bases and J by 1 base; unmatched bases: 6. The CDR3 is made up of 14 amino acids.

This clonotype turned up a few times. V usage is TRBV20-1 and J usage is TRBJ1-1; D is unresolved. Trimming pared 5 bases from V and 6 bases from J, leaving 13 bases between. The CDR3 is made up of 12 amino acids. CDR1 is DFQATT, CDR2 SNEGSKA, per germline (reference sequence). The CDR3 sequence: CSALAGGPEAFF. The CDR3 DNA sequence: TGCAGTGCTCTTGCCGGAGGGCCTGAAGCTTTCTTT.

This clonotype was observed at least ten times. The rearrangement links TRBV30 to TRBJ1-2; D uncertain. Germline V gives CDR1 GTSNPN, CDR2 SVGIG (reference sequence). The V and J ends lost 4 bases and 4 bases respectively, with 13 bases between them. This CDR3 spans 13 amino acids. The DNA for the CDR3 is TGTGCCTGGATATCAGTAGGCCTCTATGGCTACACCTTC. It codes for CAWISVGLYGYTF.

This clonotype appeared many times. This chain uses TRBV28 with TRBJ2-5; a possible D gene is TRBD2 (6 bases). Germline assignment: CDR1 MDHEN and CDR2 SYDVKM. The CDR3 covers 14 residues. Trimming removed 1 base from V and 4 bases from J, with 10 bases in between. For the CDR3, the DNA is TGTGCCAGCAGTTTATACGGGAGAGGAGAGACCCAGTACTTC. It yields the protein CASSLYGRGETQYF.

The table lists this clonotype with many counts. The genes are TRBV6-1 and TRBJ2-7; TRBD2 aligns across 13 bases. The CDR3 length is 18 residues. In germline, CDR1 is MNHNS, CDR2 SASEGT. V lost 6 bases, J lost 4 bases, and 15 bases stayed unmatched. The CDR3 protein is CASSLRTSGSIRAYEQYF. The CDR3 DNA follows: TGTGCCAGCAGCCTTCGGACTAGCGGGAGCATTAGGGCGTACGAGCAGTACTTC.

This clonotype was seen repeatedly, ten times or more. The chain carries TRBV12-3 or TRBV12-4 and TRBJ1-2, with 7 bases fitting TRBD1. The CDR3 is 13 residues long. J gave up 4 bases and V 6 bases, and 5 bases lay outside the gene matches. CDR3 sequence: CASSPRDSYGYTF. The CDR3 nucleotides are TGTGCCAGCAGCCCCCGGGACAGCTATGGCTACACCTTC.

The sample holds many counts of this clonotype. The chain joins TRBV7-9 to TRBJ1-2; D might be TRBD1 (6 bases). V shed 5 bases and J shed 9 bases, with 19 bases lying between them. The CDR3 extends over 14 amino acids. The germline V gene has CDR1 SEHNR and CDR2 FQNEAQ (reference sequence). Here the CDR3 reads CASSPAGTPESYTF. CDR3 nucleotides: TGTGCCAGCAGCCCCGCCGGGACACCCGAGAGCTACACCTTC.